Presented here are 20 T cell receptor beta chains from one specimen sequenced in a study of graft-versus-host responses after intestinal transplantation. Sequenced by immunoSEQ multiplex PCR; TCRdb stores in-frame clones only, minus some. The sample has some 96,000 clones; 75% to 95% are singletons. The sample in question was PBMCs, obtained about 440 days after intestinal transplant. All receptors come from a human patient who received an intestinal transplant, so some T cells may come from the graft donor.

The CDR3 region has the DNA TGTGCCAGTAGTATGAGTAGGGGCACTGAAGCTTTCTTT. As protein: CASSMSRGTEAFF. The V call is TRBV19, the J call TRBJ1-1; D possibly corresponds to TRBD1 (5 bases). Looked up from germline, CDR1 is LNHDA and CDR2 is SQIVND (reference sequence). V was trimmed by 3 bases and J by 4 bases, leaving 9 bases between them. This CDR3 has 13 residues.

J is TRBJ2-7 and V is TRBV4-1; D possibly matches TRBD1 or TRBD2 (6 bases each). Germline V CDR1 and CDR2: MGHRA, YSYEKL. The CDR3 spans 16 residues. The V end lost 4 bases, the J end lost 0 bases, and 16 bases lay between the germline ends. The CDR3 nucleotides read TGCGCCAGCAGCCCGAGGGGGGACACCTACTCCTACGAGCAGTACTTC. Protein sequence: CASSPRGDTYSYEQYF.

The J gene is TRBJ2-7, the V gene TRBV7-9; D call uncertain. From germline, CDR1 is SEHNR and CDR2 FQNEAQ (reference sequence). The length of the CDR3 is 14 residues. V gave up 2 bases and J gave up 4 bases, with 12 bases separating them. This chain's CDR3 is CASSLRAAQYEQYF. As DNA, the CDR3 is TGTGCCAGCAGCTTACGCGCGGCGCAATACGAGCAGTACTTC.

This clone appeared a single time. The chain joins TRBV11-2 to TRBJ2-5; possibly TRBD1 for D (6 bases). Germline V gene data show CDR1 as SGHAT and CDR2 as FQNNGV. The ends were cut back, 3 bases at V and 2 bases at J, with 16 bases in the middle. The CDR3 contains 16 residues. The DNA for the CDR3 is TGTGCCAGCAGCTTGGGCGACAGGCACATACAAGAGACCCAGTACTTC. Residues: CASSLGDRHIQETQYF.

The CDR3 here is CASSLRGDSNNEQFF. DNA of the CDR3: TGTGCCAGCAGCCTACGGGGCGACAGTAACAATGAGCAGTTCTTC. J is TRBJ2-1 and V is TRBV7-9, with D possibly called TRBD1 or TRBD2 (5 bases each). The V gene's germline CDR1 is SEHNR and CDR2 FQNEAQ (reference sequence). V lost 5 bases to trimming and J lost 5 bases, with 16 bases between them. The CDR3 has 15 residues.

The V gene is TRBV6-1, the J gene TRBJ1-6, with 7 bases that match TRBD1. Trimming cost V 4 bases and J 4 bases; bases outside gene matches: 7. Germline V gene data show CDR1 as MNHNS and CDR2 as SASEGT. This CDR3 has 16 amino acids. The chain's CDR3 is CASSANRGPYNSPLHF. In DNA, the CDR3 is TGTGCCAGCAGTGCCAACAGGGGTCCTTATAATTCACCCCTCCACTTT.

As DNA, the CDR3 is TGCGCCAGCAGCCGCGGGAGGCAAGAGACCCAGTACTTC. It translates to CASSRGRQETQYF. The V and J genes are TRBV4-1 and TRBJ2-5; 8 positions match TRBD2. V shed 4 bases, J shed 2 bases, and the junction held 0 bases outside the gene matches. This CDR3 is 13 amino acids long. CDR1 MGHRA and CDR2 YSYEKL come from the germline V gene.

The CDR3 here is CASSLESNTEAFF. The CDR3 DNA is TGTGCCAGCAGCTTAGAGTCGAACACTGAAGCTTTCTTT. This chain uses TRBV7-3 with TRBJ1-1, with unresolved D. The CDR3 is 13 amino acids. Germline assignment: CDR1 SGHTA and CDR2 FQGTGA. Trimming took off 2 bases at V and 1 base at J, with 5 bases between the two ends.

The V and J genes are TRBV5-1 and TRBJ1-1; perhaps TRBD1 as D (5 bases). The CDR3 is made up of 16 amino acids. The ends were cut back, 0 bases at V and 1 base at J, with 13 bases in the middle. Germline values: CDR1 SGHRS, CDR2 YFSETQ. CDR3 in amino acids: CASSLGRVQENTEAFF. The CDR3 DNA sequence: TGCGCCAGCAGCTTGGGACGGGTACAGGAGAACACTGAAGCTTTCTTT.

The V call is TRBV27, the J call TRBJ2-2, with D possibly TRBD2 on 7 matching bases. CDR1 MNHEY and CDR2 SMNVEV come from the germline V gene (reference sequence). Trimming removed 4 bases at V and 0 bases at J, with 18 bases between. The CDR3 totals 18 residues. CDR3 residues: CASSYAVGGTPNTGELFF. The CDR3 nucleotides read TGTGCCAGCAGTTACGCAGTCGGGGGGACACCGAACACCGGGGAGCTGTTTTTT.

The CDR3 bases are TGTGCCAGTAGTATCGCGAATGAAGCCTACGAGCAGTACTTC. Protein product: CASSIANEAYEQYF. The J gene is TRBJ2-7, the V gene TRBV19; D is unresolved. Trimming took off 3 bases at V and 2 bases at J, with 11 bases between the two ends. The CDR3 consists of 14 residues. CDR1 is LNHDA, CDR2 SQIVND, per germline (reference sequence). The full variable domain, rest sourced from reference TRBV19 and TRBJ2-7, is DGGITQSPKYLFRKEGQNVTLSCEQNLNHDAMYWYRQDPGQGLRLIYYSQIVNDFQKGDIAEGYSVSREKKESFPLTVTSAQKNPTAFYLCASSIANEAYEQYFGPGTRLTVT.

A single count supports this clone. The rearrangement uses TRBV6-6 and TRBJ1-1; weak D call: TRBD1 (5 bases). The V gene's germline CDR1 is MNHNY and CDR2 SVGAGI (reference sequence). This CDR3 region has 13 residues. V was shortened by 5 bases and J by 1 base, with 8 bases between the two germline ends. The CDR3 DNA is TGTGCCAGCAGTCGACAGACGAACACTGAAGCTTTCTTT. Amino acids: CASSRQTNTEAFF.

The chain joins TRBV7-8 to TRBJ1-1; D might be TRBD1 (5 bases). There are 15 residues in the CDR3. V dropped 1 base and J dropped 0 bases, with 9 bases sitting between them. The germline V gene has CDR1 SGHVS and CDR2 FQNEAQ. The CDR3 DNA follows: TGTGCCAGCAGCTTAGTTGGGGGAATGAACACTGAAGCTTTCTTT. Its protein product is CASSLVGGMNTEAFF.

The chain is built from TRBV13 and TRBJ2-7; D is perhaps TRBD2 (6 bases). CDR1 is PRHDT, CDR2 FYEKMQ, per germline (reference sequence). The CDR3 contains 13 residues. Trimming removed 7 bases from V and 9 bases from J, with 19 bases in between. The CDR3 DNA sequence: TGTGCCAGCATGGGTAGGGGCGGGGTTGGGCAGTACTTC. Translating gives CASMGRGGVGQYF.

The DNA for the CDR3 is TGTGCCAGCAGGGGGACAGGCGGCTCTGGAAACACCATATATTTT. This encodes CASRGTGGSGNTIYF. The V and J genes are TRBV6-1 and TRBJ1-3; the match to TRBD1 covers 8 bases. Germline values: CDR1 MNHNS, CDR2 SASEGT. The CDR3 extends over 15 amino acids. Germline trimming cut 6 bases from V and 0 bases from J; bases unmatched to any gene: 4.

CDR3 region: CATRGSTEAFF. CDR3 DNA sequence: TGTGCCACCAGGGGAAGCACTGAAGCTTTCTTT. V gene TRBV7-9 combines with J gene TRBJ1-1; weak D call: TRBD1 (6 bases). This CDR3 has 11 residues. V was cut by 10 bases and J by 4 bases, with 10 bases left in between. Germline CDR1 is SEHNR and CDR2 is FQNEAQ (reference sequence).

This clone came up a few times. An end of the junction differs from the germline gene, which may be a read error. CDR3 sequence reads: CASSDSTIQGELFF. The CDR3 DNA follows: TGTGCCAGCAGTGACTCGACCATCCAGGGGGAGCTGTTTTTT. The chain has TRBV6-6 and TRBJ2-2; D uncertain. The CDR3 sequence is 14 residues long. CDR1 is MNHNY and CDR2 is SVGAGI in the germline V gene (reference sequence).

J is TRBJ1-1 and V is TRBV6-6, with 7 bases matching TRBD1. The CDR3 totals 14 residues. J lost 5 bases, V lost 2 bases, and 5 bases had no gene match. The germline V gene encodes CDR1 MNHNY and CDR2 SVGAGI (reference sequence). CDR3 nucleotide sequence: TGTGCCAGCAGTTACGGACAGGAAAAAACTGAAGCTTTCTTT. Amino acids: CASSYGQEKTEAFF.

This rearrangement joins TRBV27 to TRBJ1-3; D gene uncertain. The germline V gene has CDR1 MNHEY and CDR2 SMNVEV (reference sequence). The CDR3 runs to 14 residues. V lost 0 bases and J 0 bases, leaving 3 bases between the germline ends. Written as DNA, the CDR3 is TGTGCCAGCAGTTTATCGAACTCTGGAAACACCATATATTTT. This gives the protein CASSLSNSGNTIYF.

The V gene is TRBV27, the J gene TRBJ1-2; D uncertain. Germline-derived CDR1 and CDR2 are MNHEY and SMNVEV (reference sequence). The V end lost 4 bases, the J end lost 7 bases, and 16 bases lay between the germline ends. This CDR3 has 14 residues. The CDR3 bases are TGTGCCAGCAGTTCCCCGAATTTGTCGGTTGGCTACACCTTC. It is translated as CASSSPNLSVGYTF.